This entry lists 16 T cell receptor beta chains sequenced from one sample in a study of PD-1 blockade in mismatch repair-deficient tumors. Clones were read by immunoSEQ multiplex PCR, and TCRdb kept only the in-frame ones, dropping some. Among around 40,000 clones, 75% to 90% were seen once, and the ten largest hold more than 1%. The sequencing here drew on PBMCs, taken about 40 weeks after starting pembrolizumab. Receptors originate from an adult with mismatch repair-deficient cancer.

The rearrangement links TRBV7-3 to TRBJ2-1, with 8 nucleotides matching TRBD2. In germline, CDR1 is SGHTA, CDR2 FQGTGA. The length of the CDR3 is 14 residues. V lost 5 bases and J lost 8; bases outside the gene matches: 8. CDR3 nucleotide sequence: TGTGCCAGCAGCCCTCGGACTAGCACCGATGAGCAGTTCTTC. Translation: CASSPRTSTDEQFF.

This chain joins TRBV7-8 and TRBJ1-2; tentative D call: TRBD1 (6 bases). V was shortened by 1 base and J by 4 bases, with 13 bases between the two germline ends. Germline CDR1 and CDR2: SGHVS and FQNEAQ. The CDR3 spans 15 residues. The CDR3 region has the DNA TGTGCCAGCAGCTTAGGCCAGGGGAGTTTCTATGGCTACACCTTC. This translates into CASSLGQGSFYGYTF.

This clone has only one observation. CDR3 protein: CASSGRTGGVETQYF. CDR3 in DNA: TGTGCCAGCAGTGGCAGGACAGGGGGTGTAGAGACCCAGTACTTC. The genes are TRBV25-1 and TRBJ2-5; 10 nucleotides agree with TRBD1. After removal of 4 bases from V and 4 bases from J, the junction contained 6 bases not matched to a gene. Germline assignment: CDR1 MGHDK and CDR2 SYGVNS. There are 15 residues in the CDR3.

In DNA, the CDR3 is TGTGCCAGCAGCTTAGACAGAGAGACCCAGTACTTC. Its translation is CASSLDRETQYF. V gene TRBV7-7 combines with J gene TRBJ2-5; D gene ambiguous. Germline V gene lookup returns CDR1 SSHAT and CDR2 FNYEAQ (reference sequence). This CDR3 is built from 12 residues. V was clipped by 1 base and J by 4 bases, with 4 bases between them.

The chain links TRBV5-5 to TRBJ2-7; the D gene is possibly TRBD2 (5 bases). The V and J ends lost 2 bases and 4 bases respectively, with 16 bases between them. Per the germline V gene, CDR1 is SGHKS and CDR2 is YYEKEE (reference sequence). There are 15 residues in the CDR3. The CDR3 DNA is TGTGCCAGCAGCTTACTAGACACCGTGATGTACGAGCAGTACTTC. This sequence encodes CASSLLDTVMYEQYF.

This sequence joins TRBV5-1 and TRBJ2-5, with a tentative D call TRBD2 (5 bases). Deletions cut 4 bases from V and 5 bases from J, with 15 bases between. This CDR3 has 14 amino acids. Germline V gene lookup returns CDR1 SGHRS and CDR2 YFSETQ. The CDR3 region is CASSPVPGGETQYF. CDR3 in DNA: TGCGCCAGCAGCCCAGTACCGGGCGGGGAGACCCAGTACTTC.

CDR3 protein: CASSQDTTNEKLFF. The CDR3, as DNA: TGTGCCAGCAGCCAAGACACAACTAATGAAAAACTGTTTTTT. This rearrangement joins TRBV4-2 to TRBJ1-4; D gene unclear. V dropped 0 bases and J dropped 0 bases, with 2 bases sitting between them. CDR1 is LGHNA, CDR2 YNFKEQ, per germline. This CDR3 has 14 residues.

The J gene is TRBJ1-5, the V gene TRBV5-6; 9 bases agree with TRBD1. The length of the CDR3 is 16 residues. Losses at the gene ends were 1 base for V and 9 bases for J; bases not matched to a gene: 11. The germline gives CDR1 SGHDT, CDR2 YYEEEE. This chain's CDR3 is CASSLWDREDVGPQHF. As DNA, the CDR3 is TGTGCCAGCAGCTTGTGGGACAGGGAGGATGTTGGGCCCCAGCATTTT.

The V and J genes are TRBV7-9 and TRBJ1-2; 12 bases fit TRBD1. The CDR3 covers 18 residues. Germline V CDR1 and CDR2: SEHNR, FQNEAQ (reference sequence). Losses at the gene ends were 2 bases for V and 2 bases for J; bases not matched to a gene: 9. CDR3 loop: CASSLLGGTGGFNYGYTF. Here the CDR3 DNA reads TGTGCCAGCAGCTTATTGGGGGGGACAGGGGGCTTCAACTATGGCTACACCTTC.

The V gene is TRBV11-2, the J gene TRBJ1-1, with D unclear. Germline V gene lookup returns CDR1 SGHAT and CDR2 FQNNGV. V lost 2 bases and J lost 5, with 9 bases in between. The CDR3 sequence is 13 residues long. The CDR3: CASSLIARTEAFF. CDR3 nucleotides: TGTGCCAGCAGCTTAATCGCGAGGACTGAAGCTTTCTTT.

This chain uses TRBV6-1 with TRBJ2-7; TRBD1 might be the D (6 bases). The CDR3 sequence is 14 residues long. Trimming stripped 2 bases from V and 6 bases from J, with 14 bases between. CDR1 and CDR2 from the germline V gene are MNHNS and SASEGT. The CDR3 DNA follows: TGTGCCAGCAGTGAAAACAGCCCCAGGGGCGAGCAGTACTTC. It specifies CASSENSPRGEQYF.

The chain recombines TRBV19 with TRBJ2-2, with TRBD1 matching over 7 bases. Germline-derived CDR1 and CDR2 are LNHDA and SQIVND (reference sequence). Trimming at V came to 3 bases and at J to 6 bases, leaving 4 bases not matched to a gene. This CDR3 is 14 amino acids long. CDR3 sequence reads: CASSMTGRSGELFF. The CDR3 DNA follows: TGTGCCAGTAGTATGACAGGGAGATCCGGGGAGCTGTTTTTT.

This clone was observed a few times. V is TRBV13 and J is TRBJ2-7, with 8 positions matching TRBD2. The CDR3 consists of 14 residues. V gave up 2 bases and J gave up 6 bases; unmatched junction bases: 6. CDR1 PRHDT and CDR2 FYEKMQ come from the germline V gene (reference sequence). The CDR3 spells CASSLRSGSGEQYF. CDR3 nucleotides: TGTGCCAGCAGCTTAAGGAGCGGGAGTGGCGAGCAGTACTTC.

This clone has only a few counts. The CDR3: CASSQVTGSNSPLHF. Written as DNA, the CDR3 is TGTGCCAGCAGCCAAGTAACAGGGAGTAATTCACCCCTCCACTTT. This chain connects TRBV4-2 to TRBJ1-6; the D gene is possibly TRBD1 (6 bases). This CDR3 is built from 15 residues. Germline V CDR1 and CDR2: LGHNA, YNFKEQ. V was trimmed by 1 base and J by 6 bases, leaving 10 bases between them.

The chain employs TRBV27 and TRBJ2-3; 7 bases fit TRBD1. Per germline, CDR1 MNHEY and CDR2 SMNVEV (reference sequence). This CDR3 spans 13 amino acids. V was pared by 6 bases and J by 0 bases, with 0 bases of the junction left unmatched. The CDR3 loop is CASRDRSTDTQYF. DNA for the CDR3: TGTGCCAGCAGGGACAGGAGCACAGATACGCAGTATTTT.

In the case of this clone: The same CDR3 arises from other DNA sequences in this sample as well. J is TRBJ2-7 and V is TRBV28, with D perhaps matching TRBD2 (5 bases). Germline CDR1 and CDR2: MDHEN and SYDVKM. The V gene lost 3 bases and the J gene lost 0 bases, with 9 bases spanning the gap. This CDR3 is 14 amino acids long. CDR3 bases: TGTGCCAGCAGTTTCCCCCGGGACTCCTACGAGCAGTACTTC. It yields the protein CASSFPRDSYEQYF.